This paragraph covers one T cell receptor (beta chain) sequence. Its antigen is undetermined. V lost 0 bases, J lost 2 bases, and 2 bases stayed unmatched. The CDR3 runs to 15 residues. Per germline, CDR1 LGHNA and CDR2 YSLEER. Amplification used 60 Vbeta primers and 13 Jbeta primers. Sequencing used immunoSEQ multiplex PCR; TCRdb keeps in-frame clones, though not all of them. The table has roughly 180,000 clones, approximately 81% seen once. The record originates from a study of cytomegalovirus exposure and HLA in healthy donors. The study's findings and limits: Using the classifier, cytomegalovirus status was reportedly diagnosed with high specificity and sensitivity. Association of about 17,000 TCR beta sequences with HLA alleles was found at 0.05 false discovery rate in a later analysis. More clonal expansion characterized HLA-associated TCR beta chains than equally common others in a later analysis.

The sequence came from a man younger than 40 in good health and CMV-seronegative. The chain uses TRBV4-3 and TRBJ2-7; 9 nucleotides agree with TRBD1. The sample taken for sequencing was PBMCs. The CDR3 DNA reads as TGCGCCAGCAGCCAAGATCGGACAGGGGCCTACGAGCAGTACTTC. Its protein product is CASSQDRTGAYEQYF.